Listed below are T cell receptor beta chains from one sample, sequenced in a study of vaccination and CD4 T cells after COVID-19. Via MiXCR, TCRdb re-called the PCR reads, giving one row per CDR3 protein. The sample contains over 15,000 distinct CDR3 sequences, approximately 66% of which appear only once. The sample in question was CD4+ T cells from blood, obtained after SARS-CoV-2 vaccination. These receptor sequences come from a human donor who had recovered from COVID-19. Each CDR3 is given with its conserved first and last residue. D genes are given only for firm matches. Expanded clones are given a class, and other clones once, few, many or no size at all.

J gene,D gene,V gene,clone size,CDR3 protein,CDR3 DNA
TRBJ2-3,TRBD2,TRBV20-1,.,CSARDLSGAGGTDTQYF,TGCAGTGCTAGAGATTTGTCGGGAGCGGGAGGCACAGATACGCAGTATTTT
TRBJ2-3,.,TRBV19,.,CASSTRQQDTQYF,TGTGCCAGTAGTACCCGTCAACAGGATACGCAGTATTTT
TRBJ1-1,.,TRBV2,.,CASEKDRFETEAFF,TGTGCCAGCGAAAAAGACCGGTTTGAGACTGAAGCTTTCTTT
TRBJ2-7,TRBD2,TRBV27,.,CASSSTRRGGSFTEQYF,TGTGCCAGCAGTTCCACCCGGAGGGGCGGGAGCTTTACCGAGCAGTACTTC
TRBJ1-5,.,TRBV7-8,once,CASSLGGRGNQPQHF,TGTGCCAGCAGCTTAGGCGGTCGGGGCAATCAGCCCCAGCATTTT
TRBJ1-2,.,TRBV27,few,CASNWTSGGYTF,TGTGCCAGCAATTGGACCAGTGGAGGCTACACCTTC
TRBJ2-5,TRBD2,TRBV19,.,CASSIGYLAGGWETQYF,TGTGCCAGTAGTATAGGGTACCTAGCGGGAGGGTGGGAGACCCAGTACTTC
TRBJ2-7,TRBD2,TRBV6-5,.,CASSYTRTSGSEQYF,TGTGCCAGCAGTTATACGCGGACTAGCGGGAGCGAGCAGTACTTC
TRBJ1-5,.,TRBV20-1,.,CSARVGGNQPQHF,TGCAGTGCTAGAGTGGGAGGCAATCAGCCCCAGCATTTT
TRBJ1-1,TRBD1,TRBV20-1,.,CSAREPGQGVSEAFF,TGCAGTGCTAGAGAACCGGGACAGGGGGTCTCTGAAGCTTTCTTT
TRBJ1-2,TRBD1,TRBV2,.,CASSADRFNYGYTF,TGTGCCAGCAGTGCGGACAGGTTTAACTATGGCTACACCTTC
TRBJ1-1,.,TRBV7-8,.,CASSTTVNTEAFF,TGTGCCAGCAGCACGACGGTGAACACTGAAGCTTTCTTT
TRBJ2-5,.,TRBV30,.,CAWSMGWETQYF,TGTGCCTGGAGTATGGGGTGGGAGACCCAGTACTTC
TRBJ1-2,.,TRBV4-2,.,CASSQVHSGASNYGYTF,TGTGCCAGCAGCCAAGTTCACTCAGGGGCATCTAACTATGGCTACACCTTC
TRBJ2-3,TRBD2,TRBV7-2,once,CASSLVSGRVTDTQYF,TGTGCCAGCAGCTTAGTTAGCGGGAGAGTCACAGATACGCAGTATTTT
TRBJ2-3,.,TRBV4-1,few,CASSARTSITDTQYF,TGCGCCAGCAGCGCACGGACCTCTATCACAGATACGCAGTATTTT
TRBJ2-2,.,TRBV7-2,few,CASRHGRRGANTGELFF,TGTGCCAGCAGGCACGGTAGGCGGGGCGCGAACACCGGGGAGCTGTTTTTT
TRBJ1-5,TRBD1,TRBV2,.,CASSRTGPYQPQHF,TGTGCCAGCAGTCGGACAGGGCCGTATCAGCCCCAGCATTTT
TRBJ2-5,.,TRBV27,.,CASSPWGRGETQYF,TGTGCCAGCAGCCCCTGGGGCAGGGGAGAGACCCAGTACTTC
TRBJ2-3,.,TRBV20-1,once,CSARVSPDTQYF,TGCAGTGCTAGAGTATCACCGGATACGCAGTATTTT
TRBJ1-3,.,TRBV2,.,CASSFYGNTIYF,TGTGCCAGCAGTTTTTACGGAAACACCATATATTTT
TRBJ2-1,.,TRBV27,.,CASSLGGGGYFGNEQFF,.
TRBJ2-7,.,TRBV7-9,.,CASSLGDFPDYEQYF,TGTGCCAGCAGCTTAGGGGACTTCCCCGACTACGAGCAGTACTTC
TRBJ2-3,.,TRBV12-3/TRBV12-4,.,CASRKTSGAQYF,TGTGCCAGCAGGAAGACCTCCGGCGCGCAGTATTTT
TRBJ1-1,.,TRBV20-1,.,CSARDFRGNTEAFF,TGCAGTGCTAGAGACTTCAGGGGGAACACTGAAGCTTTCTTT
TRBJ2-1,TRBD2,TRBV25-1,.,CASSELPGLAGGSSYNEQFF,TGTGCCAGCAGTGAACTACCGGGACTAGCGGGAGGGAGCTCCTACAATGAGCAGTTCTTC
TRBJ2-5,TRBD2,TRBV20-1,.,CSARDGDQREGLWETQYF,TGCAGTGCTAGAGATGGGGATCAGCGGGAGGGCCTTTGGGAGACCCAGTACTTC
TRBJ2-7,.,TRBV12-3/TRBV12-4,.,CASSRSGFEQYF,TGTGCCAGCAGTCGATCGGGGTTCGAGCAGTACTTC
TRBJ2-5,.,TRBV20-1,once,CSARELETQYF,TGCAGTGCTAGGGAACTAGAGACCCAGTACTTC
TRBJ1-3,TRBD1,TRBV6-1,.,CASSITFRGQTGNTIYF,TGTGCCAGCAGCATTACGTTTAGGGGGCAGACTGGAAACACCATATATTTT
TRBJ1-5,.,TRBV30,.,CAWNRDGNQPQHF,TGTGCCTGGAATAGGGACGGCAATCAGCCCCAGCATTTT
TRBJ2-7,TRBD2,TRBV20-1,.,CSAQGLAGTYEQYF,TGCAGTGCCCAGGGACTAGCGGGAACCTACGAGCAGTACTTC
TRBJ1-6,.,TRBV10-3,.,CAISESSPRTPLHF,TGTGCCATCAGTGAGTCGAGTCCCAGAACACCCCTCCACTTT
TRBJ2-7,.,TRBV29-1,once,CSVYGQDEQYF,TGCAGCGTTTACGGGCAGGACGAGCAGTACTTC
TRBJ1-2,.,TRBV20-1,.,CSSREIDGYTF,TGCAGTTCCAGGGAAATCGATGGCTACACCTTC
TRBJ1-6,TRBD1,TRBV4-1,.,CASSQEGAGGETPLHF,TGCGCCAGCAGCCAAGAGGGTGCAGGGGGCGAGACACCCCTCCACTTT
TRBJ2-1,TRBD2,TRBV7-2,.,CASPPPGLAGGTYNEQFF,TGTGCCAGCCCGCCTCCGGGACTAGCGGGAGGAACCTACAATGAGCAGTTCTTC
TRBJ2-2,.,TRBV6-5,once,CASSYREAGELFF,TGTGCCAGCAGTTACAGGGAGGCCGGGGAGCTGTTTTTT
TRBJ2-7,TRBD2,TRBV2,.,CASRTSSGVYEQYF,TGTGCCAGCAGAACTTCTAGCGGAGTCTACGAGCAGTACTTC
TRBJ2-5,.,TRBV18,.,CASSPPSFETQYF,TGTGCCAGCTCACCACCTTCTTTTGAGACCCAGTACTTC
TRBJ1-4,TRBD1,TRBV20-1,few,CSARDIGRGNEKLFF,TGCAGTGCTAGAGATATCGGCAGGGGGAATGAAAAACTGTTTTTT
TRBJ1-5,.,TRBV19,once,CASSILTGYQPQHF,TGTGCCAGTAGTATCCTTACAGGCTATCAGCCCCAGCATTTT
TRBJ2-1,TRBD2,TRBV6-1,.,CASNSGTSGSNEQFF,TGTGCCAGCAATTCAGGGACTAGCGGGAGCAATGAGCAGTTCTTC
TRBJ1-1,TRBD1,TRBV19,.,CASTTGGLTNTEAFF,TGTGCCAGCACGACAGGGGGCCTGACGAACACTGAAGCTTTCTTT
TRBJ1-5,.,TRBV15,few,CATSREGNQPQHF,TGTGCCACCAGCAGAGAAGGCAATCAGCCCCAGCATTTT
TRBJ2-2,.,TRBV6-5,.,CASSFANTGELFF,TGTGCCAGCAGTTTTGCGAACACCGGGGAGCTGTTTTTT
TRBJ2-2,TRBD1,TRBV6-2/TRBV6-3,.,CASRTRIRTGNTGELFF,TGTGCCAGCAGAACCCGAATCAGGACAGGGAACACCGGGGAGCTGTTTTTT
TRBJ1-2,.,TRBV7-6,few,CASSRVEGVGYTF,TGTGCCAGCAGCCGCGTCGAGGGGGTTGGCTACACCTTC
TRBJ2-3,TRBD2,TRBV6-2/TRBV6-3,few,CASKGLLGDTQYF,TGTGCCAGCAAGGGACTACTAGGAGATACGCAGTATTTT
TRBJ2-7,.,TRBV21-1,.,CASSTGQGATYEQYF,TGTGCCAGCAGCACGGGACAGGGGGCCACCTACGAGCAGTACTTC
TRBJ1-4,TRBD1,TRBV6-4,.,CASSGRTGGREKLFF,TGTGCCAGCAGTGGCAGGACAGGGGGGCGAGAAAAACTGTTTTTT
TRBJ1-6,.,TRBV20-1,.,CSASAAGGNSPLHF,TGCAGTGCTAGTGCGGCAGGTGGTAATTCACCCCTCCACTTT
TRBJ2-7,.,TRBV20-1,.,CSARDGLGIVYYEQYF,TGCAGTGCTAGAGACGGGCTGGGGATTGTATACTACGAGCAGTACTTC